The 16 T cell receptor beta chains listed next were all sequenced from one sample in a study of beta chain features in type 1 diabetes. Study-wide findings and caveats: Across all four CD4+ subsets, people with type 1 diabetes showed modestly shorter TCRB CDR3s.

Of the isolated RNA, all was reverse transcribed, and so the sequenced material was expressed TCRB transcripts. The table came from immunoSEQ multiplex PCR; TCRdb's copy has only in-frame clones and leaves some out. The sample gives about 45,000 clones, around 71% of which show up once; roughly 2.2% is in the top ten. No cognate antigen is known for these TCRs. The sample taken for sequencing was Tregs from blood. These receptors came from a woman between 18 and 29 years old with type 1 diabetes.

The chain employs TRBV9 and TRBJ2-7, with 7 bases that match TRBD1. Trimming cost V 10 bases and J 5 bases; bases outside gene matches: 15. The CDR3 has 14 residues. Germline values: CDR1 SGDLS, CDR2 YYNGEE. The CDR3 nucleotides are TGTGCCGGGGAACAGGGGTCGGGTGAGAACGAGCAGTACTTC. Translation gives CAGEQGSGENEQYF.

The chain combines TRBV7-2 with TRBJ2-5, with 7 bases identical to TRBD1. The J segment lost 2 bases and the V segment lost 7 bases, leaving 7 bases of the junction unmatched. CDR3 length: 14 amino acids. From germline, CDR1 is SGHTA and CDR2 FQGNSA. CDR3: CASTVMGQQETQYF. The CDR3 DNA follows: TGTGCCAGCACCGTAATGGGACAGCAAGAGACCCAGTACTTC.

This clone was observed a few times. The rearrangement uses TRBV6-5 and TRBJ2-2, with a possible D match to TRBD2 (6 bases). This CDR3 contains 12 residues. Trimming shortened V by 6 bases and J by 12 bases, and 14 bases separated the two germline ends. Germline CDR1 and CDR2: MNHEY and SVGAGI. As DNA, the CDR3 is TGTGCCAGCAGCCCCTTTGCGGGGAAGCTGTTTTTT. Translation gives CASSPFAGKLFF.

V gene TRBV7-9 combines with J gene TRBJ2-7; D is undetermined. CDR1 SEHNR and CDR2 FQNEAQ come from the germline V gene (reference sequence). The CDR3 runs to 12 residues. The V and J ends lost 4 bases and 6 bases respectively, with 10 bases between them. This CDR3 reads CASSSTSIEQYF. CDR3 sequence (DNA): TGTGCCAGCAGCTCCACAAGTATCGAGCAGTACTTC.

The chain employs TRBV7-6 and TRBJ2-7, with 10 positions matching TRBD1. The germline V gene has CDR1 SGHVS and CDR2 FNYEAQ. The length of the CDR3 is 15 residues. V dropped 4 bases and J dropped 5; count of bases not matched to a gene: 8. The chain's CDR3 is CASSSRQGARNEQYF. The CDR3 DNA is TGTGCCAGCAGCTCGAGACAGGGGGCGCGGAACGAGCAGTACTTC.

This chain uses TRBV2 with TRBJ2-2; TRBD1 matches at 11 bases. CDR1 is SNHLY, CDR2 FYNNEI, per germline. The ends lost 8 bases at V and 7 bases at J; junction bases unmatched: 6. The CDR3 loop spans 14 amino acids. The CDR3, as DNA: TGTGCCAGCCGGGACAGGGGGGAGAACGGGGAGCTGTTTTTT. As protein: CASRDRGENGELFF.

The chain links TRBV19 to TRBJ2-7; D is perhaps TRBD1 (5 bases). Germline V gene data show CDR1 as LNHDA and CDR2 as SQIVND (reference sequence). The CDR3 has 14 residues. Trimming left V 7 bases short and J 4 bases short, with 17 bases between. CDR3 DNA: TGTGCCAGTACCCGATATTGGGGCCCGTACGAGCAGTACTTC. It codes for CASTRYWGPYEQYF.

The chain couples TRBV11-3 to TRBJ2-5; D may be TRBD2 (7 bases). Germline V CDR1 and CDR2: SGHNT, YENEEA. V gave up 5 bases and J gave up 5 bases, with 18 bases separating them. The CDR3 spans 15 residues. CDR3 sequence reads: CASSPLEGGGETQYF. The CDR3 region has the DNA TGTGCCAGCAGCCCCTTGGAGGGGGGGGGCGAGACCCAGTACTTC.

In its sample, this clone was seen once. The chain couples TRBV29-1 to TRBJ2-2; D unclear. In germline, CDR1 is SQVTM, CDR2 ANQGSEA. This CDR3 is built from 11 residues. V lost 4 bases and J 3 bases, leaving 3 bases between the germline ends. The CDR3 loop reads CSVGDTGELFF. The CDR3 DNA reads TGCAGCGTTGGAGACACCGGGGAGCTGTTTTTT.

V usage is TRBV5-4 and J usage is TRBJ2-3; TRBD2 might be the D (5 bases). Trimming pared 4 bases from V and 3 bases from J, leaving 15 bases between. Per the germline V gene, CDR1 is SGHNT and CDR2 is YYREEE (reference sequence). The CDR3 has 15 amino acids. CDR3: CASSPPEGLTDTQYF. CDR3 nucleotides: TGTGCCAGCAGCCCCCCAGAGGGATTGACAGATACGCAGTATTTT.

V and J are TRBV19 and TRBJ1-5; D is undetermined. The germline V and J ends were trimmed by 8 bases and 5 bases, with 22 bases remaining between them. The germline gives CDR1 LNHDA, CDR2 SQIVND (reference sequence). The CDR3 runs 16 residues. The DNA for the CDR3 is TGTGCCAGTCGCACCAGCGGTATAGGGAGGGATCAGCCCCAGCATTTT. It encodes CASRTSGIGRDQPQHF.

In its sample, this clone was seen a few times. The chain carries TRBV7-8 and TRBJ2-7, with 10 bases fitting TRBD2. The CDR3 sequence is 16 residues long. The V and J ends lost 6 bases and 1 base, in that order; junction bases with no gene match: 9. Germline CDR1 reads SGHVS; CDR2 reads FQNEAQ. The CDR3, as DNA: TGTGCCAGCAGGTTAAAACAGGGACTAGCGTCCTACGAGCAGTACTTC. Residues: CASRLKQGLASYEQYF.

This clone was found once. The V call is TRBV11-3, the J call TRBJ1-6; D is ambiguous. Trimming removed 2 bases from V and 8 bases from J, with 13 bases in between. This CDR3 is built from 15 residues. The germline gives CDR1 SGHNT, CDR2 YENEEA. In DNA form, the CDR3 reads TGTGCCAGCAGCTTAAGCGGTGGGGAGTATTCACCCCTCCACTTT. Translating gives CASSLSGGEYSPLHF.

V is TRBV10-3 and J is TRBJ2-7; TRBD1 is a possible D gene (6 bases). The V gene's germline CDR1 is ENHRY and CDR2 SYGVKD. V lost 6 bases to trimming and J lost 2 bases, with 11 bases between them. CDR3 size: 13 residues. The CDR3 DNA is TGTGCCATCAGATGGGACACGGCCTACGAGCAGTACTTC. The encoded protein is CAIRWDTAYEQYF.

The chain's CDR3 is CASSEGARQYGYTF. CDR3 DNA sequence: TGTGCCAGCAGTGAAGGGGCCCGACAGTATGGCTACACCTTC. The V gene is TRBV6-1, the J gene TRBJ1-2; the D gene is possibly TRBD1 (5 bases). In germline, CDR1 is MNHNS, CDR2 SASEGT. This CDR3 comprises 14 residues. V lost 1 base, J lost 5 bases, and 11 bases lay in between.

The chain couples TRBV7-2 to TRBJ2-7; D gene unclear. V dropped 3 bases and J dropped 1 base, with 10 bases sitting between them. Germline CDR1 is SGHTA and CDR2 is FQGNSA. This CDR3 region has 14 residues. The CDR3 DNA reads TGTGCCAGCAGCTTTGGCCTAGGTTCCTACGAGCAGTACTTC. This gives the protein CASSFGLGSYEQYF. Full variable domain (outside the CDR3, taken from reference TRBV7-2 and TRBJ2-7): GAGVSQSPSNKVTEKGKDVELRCDPISGHTALYWYRQSLGQGLEFLIYFQGNSAPDKSGLPSDRFSAERTGGSVSTLTIQRTQQEDSAVYLCASSFGLGSYEQYFGPGTRLTVT.